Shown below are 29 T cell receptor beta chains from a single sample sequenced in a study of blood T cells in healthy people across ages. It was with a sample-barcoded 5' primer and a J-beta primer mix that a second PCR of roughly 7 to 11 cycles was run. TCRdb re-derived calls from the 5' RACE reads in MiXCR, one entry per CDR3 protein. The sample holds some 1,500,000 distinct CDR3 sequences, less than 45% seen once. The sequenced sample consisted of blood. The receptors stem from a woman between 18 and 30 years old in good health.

CDR3 protein: CASSLPTENTEAFF. The CDR3 DNA is TGTGCCAGCAGCCTGCCGACAGAGAACACTGAAGCTTTCTTT. The rearrangement uses TRBV7-9 and TRBJ1-1; D is perhaps TRBD1 (5 bases). V was shortened by 5 bases and J by 1 base, with 11 bases between the two germline ends. There are 14 residues in the CDR3. Germline loops: CDR1 SEHNR, CDR2 FQNEAQ (reference sequence).

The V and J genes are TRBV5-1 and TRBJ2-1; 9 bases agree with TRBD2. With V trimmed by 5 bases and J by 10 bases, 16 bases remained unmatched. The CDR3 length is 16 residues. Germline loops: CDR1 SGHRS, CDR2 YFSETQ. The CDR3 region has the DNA TGCGCCAGCAGTAGTATATGGACCGCGGGGGGGCGGGAGCAGTTCTTC. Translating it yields CASSSIWTAGGREQFF.

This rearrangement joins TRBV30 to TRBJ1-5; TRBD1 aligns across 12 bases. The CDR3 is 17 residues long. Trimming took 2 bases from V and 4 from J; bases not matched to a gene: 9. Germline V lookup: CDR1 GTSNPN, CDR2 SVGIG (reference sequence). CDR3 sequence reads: CAWSPWDRGRRNQPQHF. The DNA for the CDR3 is TGTGCCTGGAGTCCATGGGACAGGGGGCGCAGAAATCAGCCCCAGCATTTT.

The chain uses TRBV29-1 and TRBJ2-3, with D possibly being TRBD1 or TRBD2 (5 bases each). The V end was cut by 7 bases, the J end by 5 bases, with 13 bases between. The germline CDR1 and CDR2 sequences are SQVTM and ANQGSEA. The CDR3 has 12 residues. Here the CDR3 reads CSGRDPLDTQYF. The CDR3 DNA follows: TGCAGCGGCCGGGACCCCCTAGATACGCAGTATTTT.

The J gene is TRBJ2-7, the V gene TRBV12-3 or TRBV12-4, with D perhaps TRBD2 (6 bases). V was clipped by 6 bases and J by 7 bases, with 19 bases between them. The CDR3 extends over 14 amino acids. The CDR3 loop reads CASRFPGSYNEQYF. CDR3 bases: TGTGCCAGCAGGTTCCCCGGGAGCTACAATGAGCAGTACTTC.

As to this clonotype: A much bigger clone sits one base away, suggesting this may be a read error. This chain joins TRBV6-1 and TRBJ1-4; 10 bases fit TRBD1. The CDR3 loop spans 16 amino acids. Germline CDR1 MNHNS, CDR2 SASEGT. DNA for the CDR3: TGTGCCAGCAGTGCTAACCCGGGACAGGGGAATGAAAAACCGTTTTTT. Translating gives CASSANPGQGNEKPFF.

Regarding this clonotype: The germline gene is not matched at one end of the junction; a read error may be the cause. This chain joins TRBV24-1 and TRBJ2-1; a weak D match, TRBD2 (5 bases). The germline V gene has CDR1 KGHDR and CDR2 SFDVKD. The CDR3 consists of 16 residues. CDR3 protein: CAASDSDSGSYNEQFF. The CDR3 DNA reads TGTGCCGCCAGTGATAGCGATTCGGGCTCCTACAATGAGCAGTTCTTC.

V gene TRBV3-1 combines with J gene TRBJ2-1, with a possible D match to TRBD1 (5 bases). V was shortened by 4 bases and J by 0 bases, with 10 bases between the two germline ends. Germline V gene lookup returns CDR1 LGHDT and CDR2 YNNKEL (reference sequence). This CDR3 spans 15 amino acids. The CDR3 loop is CASSLVQDSYNEQFF. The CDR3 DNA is TGTGCCAGCAGCCTTGTACAGGACTCCTACAATGAGCAGTTCTTC.

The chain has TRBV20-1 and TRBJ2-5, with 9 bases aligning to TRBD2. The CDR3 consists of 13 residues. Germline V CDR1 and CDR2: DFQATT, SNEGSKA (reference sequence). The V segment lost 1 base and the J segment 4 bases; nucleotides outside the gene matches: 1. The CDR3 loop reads CSARVAGAETQYF. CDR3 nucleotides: TGCAGTGCTAGAGTAGCGGGAGCAGAGACCCAGTACTTC.

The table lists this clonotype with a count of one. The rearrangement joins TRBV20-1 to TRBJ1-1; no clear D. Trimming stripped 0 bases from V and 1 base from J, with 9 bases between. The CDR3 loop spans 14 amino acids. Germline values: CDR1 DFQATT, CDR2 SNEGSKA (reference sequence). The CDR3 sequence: CSARDRVENTEAFF. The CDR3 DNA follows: TGCAGTGCTAGAGATCGGGTAGAGAACACTGAAGCTTTCTTT.

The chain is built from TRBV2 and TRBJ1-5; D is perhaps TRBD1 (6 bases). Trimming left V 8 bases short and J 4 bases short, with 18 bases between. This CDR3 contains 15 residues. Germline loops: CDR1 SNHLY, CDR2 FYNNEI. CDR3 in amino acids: CASRGQLASNQPQHF. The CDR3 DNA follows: TGTGCCAGCCGGGGGCAGCTAGCGAGTAATCAGCCCCAGCATTTT.

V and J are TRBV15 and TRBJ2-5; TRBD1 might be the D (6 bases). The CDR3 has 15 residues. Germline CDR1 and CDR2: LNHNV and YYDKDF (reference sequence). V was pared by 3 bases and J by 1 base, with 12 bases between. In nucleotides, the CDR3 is TGTGCCACCAGCAGTGCTGGACAGTTCCAAGAGACCCAGTACTTC. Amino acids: CATSSAGQFQETQYF.

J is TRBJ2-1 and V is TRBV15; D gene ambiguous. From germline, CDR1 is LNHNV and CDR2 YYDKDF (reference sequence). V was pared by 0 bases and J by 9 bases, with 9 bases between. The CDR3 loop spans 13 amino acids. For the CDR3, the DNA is TGTGCCACCAGCAGAGAATACGAAGCTGAGCAGTTCTTC. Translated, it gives CATSREYEAEQFF.

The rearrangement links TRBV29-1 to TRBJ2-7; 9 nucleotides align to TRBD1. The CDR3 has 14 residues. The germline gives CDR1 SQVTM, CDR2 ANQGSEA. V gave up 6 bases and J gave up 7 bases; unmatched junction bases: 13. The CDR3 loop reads CSVKVGTGIDEQYF. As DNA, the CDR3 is TGCAGCGTCAAGGTCGGGACAGGGATCGATGAGCAGTACTTC.

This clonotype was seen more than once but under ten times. This CDR3 is CSARDLVREGGENYGYTF. The CDR3 DNA follows: TGCAGTGCTAGAGATTTGGTTAGGGAGGGTGGGGAAAACTATGGCTACACCTTC. The rearrangement uses TRBV20-1 and TRBJ1-2; D gene uncertain. V was clipped by 0 bases and J by 2 bases, with 22 bases between them. The germline V gene has CDR1 DFQATT and CDR2 SNEGSKA (reference sequence). This CDR3 contains 18 residues.

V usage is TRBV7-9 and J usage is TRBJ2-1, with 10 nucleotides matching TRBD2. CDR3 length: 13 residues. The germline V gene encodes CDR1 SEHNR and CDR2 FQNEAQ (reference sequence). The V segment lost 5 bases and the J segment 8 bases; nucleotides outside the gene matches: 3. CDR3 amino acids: CASSPGTSDEQFF. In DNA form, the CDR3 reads TGTGCCAGCAGCCCCGGGACTAGCGATGAGCAGTTCTTC.

The CDR3 here is CASSWRVNTEAFF. DNA for the CDR3: TGTGCCAGCAGTTGGCGTGTAAACACTGAAGCTTTCTTT. The chain has TRBV6-2 or TRBV6-3 and TRBJ1-1; no definite D call. The length of the CDR3 is 13 residues. In germline, CDR1 is MNHEY, CDR2 SVGEGT. With 4 bases removed from V and 2 bases from J, the gap between germline ends came to 8 bases.

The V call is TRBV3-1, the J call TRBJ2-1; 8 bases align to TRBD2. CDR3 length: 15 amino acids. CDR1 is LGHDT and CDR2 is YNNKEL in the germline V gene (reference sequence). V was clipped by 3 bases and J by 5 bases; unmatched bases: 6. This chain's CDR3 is CASSQSGTSHNEQFF. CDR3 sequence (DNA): TGTGCCAGCAGCCAGTCCGGGACTAGTCACAATGAGCAGTTCTTC.

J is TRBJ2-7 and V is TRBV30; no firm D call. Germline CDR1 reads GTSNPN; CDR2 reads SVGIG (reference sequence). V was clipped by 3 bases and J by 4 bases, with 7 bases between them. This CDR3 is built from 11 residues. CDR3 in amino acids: CAWRVGYEQYF. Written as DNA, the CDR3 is TGTGCCTGGAGGGTAGGGTACGAGCAGTACTTC.

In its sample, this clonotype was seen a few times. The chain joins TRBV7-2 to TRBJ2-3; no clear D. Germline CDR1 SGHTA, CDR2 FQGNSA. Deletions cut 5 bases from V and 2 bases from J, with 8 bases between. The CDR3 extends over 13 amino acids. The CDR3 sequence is CASSTSNTDTQYF. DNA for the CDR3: TGTGCCAGCAGCACCTCCAACACAGATACGCAGTATTTT. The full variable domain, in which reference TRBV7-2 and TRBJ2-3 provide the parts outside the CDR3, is GAGVSQSPSNKVTEKGKDVELRCDPISGHTALYWYRQSLGQGLEFLIYFQGNSAPDKSGLPSDRFSAERTGGSVSTLTIQRTQQEDSAVYLCASSTSNTDTQYFGPGTRLTVL.

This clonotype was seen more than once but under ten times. CDR3: CASSATGTLKETQYF. In DNA form, the CDR3 reads TGTGCCAGCAGCGCGACCGGGACTCTTAAAGAGACCCAGTACTTC. This chain connects TRBV9 to TRBJ2-5, with D possibly TRBD2 on 6 matching bases. CDR1 and CDR2 (germline): SGDLS, YYNGEE. The ends were cut back, 3 bases at V and 3 bases at J, with 15 bases in the middle. The CDR3 is 15 residues long. Using reference TRBV9 and TRBJ2-5 for the parts outside the CDR3, the full variable domain is DSGVTQTPKHLITATGQRVTLRCSPRSGDLSVYWYQQSLDQGLQFLIQYYNGEERAKGNILERFSAQQFPDLHSELNLSSLELGDSALYFCASSATGTLKETQYFGPGTRLLVL.

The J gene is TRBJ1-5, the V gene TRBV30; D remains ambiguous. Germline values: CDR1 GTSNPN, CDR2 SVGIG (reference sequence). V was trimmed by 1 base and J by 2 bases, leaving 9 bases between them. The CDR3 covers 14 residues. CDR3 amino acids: CAWSGMTGNQPQHF. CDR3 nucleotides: TGTGCCTGGAGTGGAATGACGGGCAATCAGCCCCAGCATTTT.

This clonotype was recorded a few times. CDR3 sequence reads: CASSVVARPQTDTQYF. The DNA for the CDR3 is TGTGCCAGCAGCGTAGTCGCGAGACCGCAAACAGATACGCAGTATTTT. The chain links TRBV9 to TRBJ2-3; no firm D call. V was pared by 0 bases and J by 3 bases, with 14 bases between. Germline lookup yields CDR1 SGDLS and CDR2 YYNGEE. The CDR3 spans 16 residues.

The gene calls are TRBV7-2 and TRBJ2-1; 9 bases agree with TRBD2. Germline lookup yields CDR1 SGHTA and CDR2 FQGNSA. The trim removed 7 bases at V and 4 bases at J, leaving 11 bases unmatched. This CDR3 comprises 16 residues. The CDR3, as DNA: TGTGCCAGCATCCGCTTTAGCGGGGGATTTTACAATGAGCAGTTCTTC. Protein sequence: CASIRFSGGFYNEQFF. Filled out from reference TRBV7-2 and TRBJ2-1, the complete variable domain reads GAGVSQSPSNKVTEKGKDVELRCDPISGHTALYWYRQSLGQGLEFLIYFQGNSAPDKSGLPSDRFSAERTGGSVSTLTIQRTQQEDSAVYLCASIRFSGGFYNEQFFGPGTRLTVL.

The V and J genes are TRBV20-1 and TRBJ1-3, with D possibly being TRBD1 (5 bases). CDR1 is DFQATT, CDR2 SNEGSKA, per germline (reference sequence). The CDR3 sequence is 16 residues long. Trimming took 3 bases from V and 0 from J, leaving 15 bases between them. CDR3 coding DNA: TGCAGTGCTAGGAGGGCAGGGAAGAGCTCTGGAAACACCATATATTTT. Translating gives CSARRAGKSSGNTIYF.

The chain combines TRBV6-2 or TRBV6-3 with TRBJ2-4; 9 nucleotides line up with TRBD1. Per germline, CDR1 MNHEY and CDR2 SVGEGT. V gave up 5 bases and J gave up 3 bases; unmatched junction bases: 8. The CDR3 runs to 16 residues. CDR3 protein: CASSARTGVGKNIQYF. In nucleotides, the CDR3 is TGTGCCAGCAGTGCCCGGACAGGGGTTGGCAAAAACATTCAGTACTTC.

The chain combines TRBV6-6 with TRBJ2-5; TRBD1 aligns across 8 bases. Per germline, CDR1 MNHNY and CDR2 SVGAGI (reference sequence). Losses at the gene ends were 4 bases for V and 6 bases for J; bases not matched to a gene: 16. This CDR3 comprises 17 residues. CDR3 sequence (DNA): TGTGCCAGCAGTTCAGCCACCCGGGACAGGTCCGCACAGACCCAGTACTTC. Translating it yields CASSSATRDRSAQTQYF.

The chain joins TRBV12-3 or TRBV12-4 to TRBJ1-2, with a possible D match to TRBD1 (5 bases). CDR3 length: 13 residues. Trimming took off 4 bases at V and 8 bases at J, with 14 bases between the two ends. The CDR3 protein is CASSYGQNGGYTF. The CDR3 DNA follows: TGTGCCAGCAGTTACGGACAAAACGGGGGCTACACCTTC.

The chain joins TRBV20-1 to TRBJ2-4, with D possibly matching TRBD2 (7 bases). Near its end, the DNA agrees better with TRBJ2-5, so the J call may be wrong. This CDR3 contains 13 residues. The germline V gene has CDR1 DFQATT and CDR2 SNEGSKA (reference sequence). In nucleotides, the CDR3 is TGCAGTGCTAAACAGGGAGGGTCAGAGACCCAGTACTTC. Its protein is CSAKQGGSETQYF.